This passage covers 6 T cell receptor beta chains from one sample sequenced in a study of cytomegalovirus exposure and HLA in healthy donors. The PCR contained 60 Vbeta and 13 Jbeta primers. Some clones are missing from TCRdb's copy, which holds only in-frame ones; the method was immunoSEQ multiplex PCR. The sample gives 100,000 to 150,000 clones, around 72% of which show up once; roughly 3% is in the top ten. Material for sequencing was PBMCs. These receptors all come from a human donor in good health.

The gene calls are TRBV27 and TRBJ2-3, with TRBD2 as a possible D gene (5 bases). The V gene lost 6 bases and the J gene lost 6 bases, with 7 bases spanning the gap. In germline, CDR1 is MNHEY, CDR2 SMNVEV (reference sequence). The CDR3 covers 11 residues. The CDR3 nucleotides are TGTGCCAGCAGCCCGGGGGATACGCAGTATTTT. Its translation: CASSPGDTQYF.

The chain carries TRBV19 and TRBJ1-2; possible D gene TRBD1, 6 bases. The CDR3 consists of 13 residues. Trimming took off 6 bases at V and 1 base at J, with 9 bases between the two ends. CDR1 and CDR2 from the germline V gene are LNHDA and SQIVND (reference sequence). CDR3 nucleotides: TGTGCCAGTAGCAGGGGACATAACTATGGCTACACCTTC. Its translation: CASSRGHNYGYTF.

The CDR3 protein is CASSPPTGILYGYTF. The CDR3 coding sequence is TGTGCCAGCAGCCCCCCGACAGGGATTCTATATGGCTACACCTTC. This chain links TRBV5-4 with TRBJ1-2; 7 nucleotides match TRBD1. This CDR3 contains 15 residues. Germline-derived CDR1 and CDR2 are SGHNT and YYREEE (reference sequence). V dropped 4 bases and J dropped 5; count of bases not matched to a gene: 11. Drawing the rest from reference TRBV5-4 and TRBJ1-2, the complete variable domain is ETGVTQSPTHLIKTRGQQVTLRCSSQSGHNTVSWYQQALGQGPQFIFQYYREEENGRGNFPPRFSGLQFPNYSSELNVNALELDDSALYLCASSPPTGILYGYTFGSGTRLTVV.

This clone was recorded once. The rearrangement links TRBV5-1 to TRBJ2-7; 10 nucleotides align to TRBD2. V shed 5 bases and J 0 bases; nucleotides not matched to a gene: 14. Germline-derived CDR1 and CDR2 are SGHRS and YFSETQ. This CDR3 region has 18 residues. The CDR3, as DNA: TGCGCCAGCAGTGGGGGACTAGCGCCCCTCAGGAGCTCCTACGAGCAGTACTTC. Translated, it gives CASSGGLAPLRSSYEQYF.

V is TRBV9 and J is TRBJ2-2; D might be TRBD1 (6 bases). The V gene's germline CDR1 is SGDLS and CDR2 YYNGEE. This CDR3 has 14 amino acids. V was shortened by 4 bases and J by 6 bases, with 13 bases between the two germline ends. CDR3 nucleotides: TGTGCCAGCAGCTCCACGCAGGGGCCCGGGGAGCTGTTTTTT. It is translated as CASSSTQGPGELFF.

The V call is TRBV4-2, the J call TRBJ2-4; D is possibly TRBD2 (6 bases). In germline, CDR1 is LGHNA, CDR2 YNFKEQ. The length of the CDR3 is 18 residues. The V end lost 6 bases, the J end lost 3 bases, and 24 bases lay between the germline ends. Here the CDR3 reads CASSLVIGGDGGKNIQYF. The CDR3 DNA reads TGTGCCAGCAGTTTAGTGATAGGAGGGGATGGAGGCAAAAACATTCAGTACTTC.